This T cell receptor (beta chain) stems from a study of identical twins. Looked up from germline, CDR1 is LNHNV and CDR2 is YYDKDF (reference sequence). The CDR3 has 14 residues. Losses at the gene ends were 5 bases for V and 2 bases for J; bases not matched to a gene: 3. TCRdb called the 5' RACE reads again in MiXCR, with one record for every CDR3 protein. The sample contains 430,000 or so distinct CDR3 sequences, more than 20% of which appear only once. This clonotype was seen a few times. The same data also went into a second study, on T cells expressing NK-cell markers.

The clonotype comes from a woman younger than 35 in good health. The chain combines TRBV15 with TRBJ2-3; TRBD2 matches at 8 bases. The sequencing sample was made of CD4+ T cells sorted from blood. CDR3 region: CATSRGGFTDTQYF. The DNA of the CDR3 is TGTGCCACCAGCCGGGGGGGATTCACAGATACGCAGTATTTT.